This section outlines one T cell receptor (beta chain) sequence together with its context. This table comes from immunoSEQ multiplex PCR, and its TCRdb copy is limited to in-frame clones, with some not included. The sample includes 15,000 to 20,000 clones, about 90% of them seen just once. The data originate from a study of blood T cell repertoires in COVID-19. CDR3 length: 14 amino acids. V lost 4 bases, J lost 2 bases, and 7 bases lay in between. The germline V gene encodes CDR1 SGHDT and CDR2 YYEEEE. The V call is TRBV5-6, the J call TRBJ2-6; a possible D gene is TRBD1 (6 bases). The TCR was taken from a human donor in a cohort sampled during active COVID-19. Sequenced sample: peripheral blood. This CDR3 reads CASSTGTGANVLTF. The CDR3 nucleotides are TGTGCCAGCAGCACAGGGACTGGGGCCAACGTCCTGACTTTC.